This is a list of T cell receptor beta chains from one sample in a study of cytomegalovirus exposure and HLA in healthy donors. This table comes from immunoSEQ multiplex PCR, and its TCRdb copy is limited to in-frame clones, with some not included. Among about 270,000 clones listed, roughly 70% were seen once. Source material: PBMCs. The receptors were sampled from a female donor in good health and CMV-seronegative. Both conserved end residues are part of each CDR3. The order of the fields is clone size, D gene, J gene, V gene, CDR3 protein, CDR3 DNA. A D gene is named only where the DNA matches it firmly. For some rows the clone size is stated as once, few or many, or as a class when expanded; others skip it.

abundance: few
d_gene: NA
j_gene: TRBJ1-4
v_gene: TRBV19
CDR3aa: CASRVAGMGEKLFF
CDR3nt: TGTGCCAGTAGAGTCGCAGGGATGGGTGAAAAACTGTTTTTT

abundance: NA
d_gene: NA
j_gene: TRBJ1-1
v_gene: TRBV6-5
CDR3aa: CASNAVVNTEAFF
CDR3nt: TGTGCCAGCAATGCGGTCGTGAACACTGAAGCTTTCTTT

abundance: NA
d_gene: TRBD2
j_gene: TRBJ2-6
v_gene: TRBV9
CDR3aa: CASSPRGQGGISGANVLTF
CDR3nt: TGTGCCAGCAGCCCTAGAGGTCAGGGAGGGATCTCTGGGGCCAACGTCCTGACTTTC

abundance: NA
d_gene: NA
j_gene: TRBJ2-7
v_gene: TRBV29-1
CDR3aa: CSVNTGNVNGEQYF
CDR3nt: TGCAGCGTGAATACAGGGAATGTAAACGGAGAGCAGTACTTC

abundance: NA
d_gene: NA
j_gene: TRBJ1-2
v_gene: TRBV18
CDR3aa: CASSPPAGVVYGYTF
CDR3nt: TGTGCCAGCTCACCACCGGCAGGGGTTGTCTATGGCTACACCTTC

abundance: NA
d_gene: TRBD2
j_gene: TRBJ2-6
v_gene: TRBV4-2
CDR3aa: CASSRGLADGSGANVLTF
CDR3nt: TGTGCCAGCAGCCGAGGACTAGCTGATGGTTCTGGGGCCAACGTCCTGACTTTC

abundance: NA
d_gene: NA
j_gene: TRBJ2-5
v_gene: TRBV21-1
CDR3aa: CASHRLAGGRAVETQYF
CDR3nt: TGTGCCAGCCACAGACTAGCGGGAGGTCGTGCGGTAGAGACCCAGTACTTC

abundance: NA
d_gene: NA
j_gene: TRBJ2-1
v_gene: TRBV5-4
CDR3aa: CASSFQYGENEQFF
CDR3nt: TGTGCCAGCAGCTTTCAATACGGGGAGAATGAGCAGTTCTTC

abundance: NA
d_gene: TRBD2
j_gene: TRBJ2-3
v_gene: TRBV5-1
CDR3aa: CASSSRTSGSGDTQYF
CDR3nt: TGCGCCAGCAGCTCCCGGACTAGCGGGAGTGGGGATACGCAGTATTTT

abundance: NA
d_gene: TRBD1
j_gene: TRBJ2-5
v_gene: TRBV19
CDR3aa: CASSKGQGARETQYF
CDR3nt: TGTGCCAGTAGTAAGGGACAGGGGGCTCGGGAGACCCAGTACTTC

abundance: NA
d_gene: NA
j_gene: TRBJ1-2
v_gene: TRBV6-6
CDR3aa: CASSPTGGRGDGYTF
CDR3nt: TGTGCCAGCAGTCCAACTGGTGGACGGGGAGATGGCTACACCTTC

abundance: NA
d_gene: NA
j_gene: TRBJ2-7
v_gene: TRBV7-7
CDR3aa: CASSPLMATGYEQYF
CDR3nt: TGTGCTAGCAGCCCTCTGATGGCCACGGGGTACGAGCAGTACTTC

abundance: NA
d_gene: TRBD2
j_gene: TRBJ2-7
v_gene: TRBV28
CDR3aa: CASTRGGAQGYEQYF
CDR3nt: TGTGCCAGCACCCGGGGAGGGGCCCAAGGCTACGAGCAGTACTTC

abundance: NA
d_gene: NA
j_gene: TRBJ1-5
v_gene: TRBV10-3
CDR3aa: CAISGWGDSNQPQHF
CDR3nt: TGTGCCATCAGCGGCTGGGGAGATAGCAATCAGCCCCAGCATTTT

abundance: NA
d_gene: NA
j_gene: TRBJ1-2
v_gene: TRBV28
CDR3aa: CASSLVPNYGYTF
CDR3nt: TGTGCCAGCAGTCTCGTCCCTAACTATGGCTACACCTTC

abundance: NA
d_gene: TRBD2
j_gene: TRBJ2-1
v_gene: TRBV19
CDR3aa: CASSVAGVLNEQFF
CDR3nt: TGTGCCAGTAGCGTAGCGGGAGTTTTAAATGAGCAGTTCTTC

abundance: once
d_gene: NA
j_gene: TRBJ2-2
v_gene: TRBV7-9
CDR3aa: CASSPDRINTGELFF
CDR3nt: TGTGCCAGCAGTCCCGACAGGATTAACACCGGGGAGCTGTTTTTT

abundance: NA
d_gene: NA
j_gene: TRBJ1-1
v_gene: TRBV2
CDR3aa: CASIFGMDTEAFF
CDR3nt: TGTGCCAGCATCTTCGGGATGGACACTGAAGCTTTCTTT

abundance: once
d_gene: NA
j_gene: TRBJ2-5
v_gene: TRBV5-1
CDR3aa: CASSPAGQGKETQYF
CDR3nt: TGCGCCAGCAGCCCCGCGGGGCAGGGTAAGGAGACCCAGTACTTC

abundance: NA
d_gene: NA
j_gene: TRBJ2-7
v_gene: TRBV7-9
CDR3aa: CSSSSLLAPSSYEQYF
CDR3nt: TGTTCCAGCAGCTCACTGCTAGCGCCGAGCTCCTACGAGCAGTACTTC

abundance: NA
d_gene: NA
j_gene: TRBJ2-7
v_gene: TRBV5-4
CDR3aa: CASSLAGGSYEQYF
CDR3nt: TGTGCCAGCAGCTTGGCAGGCGGGTCCTACGAGCAGTACTTC

abundance: NA
d_gene: TRBD1
j_gene: TRBJ1-1
v_gene: TRBV9
CDR3aa: CASSGDRGLRNTEAFF
CDR3nt: TGTGCCAGCAGCGGAGACAGGGGACTAAGGAACACTGAAGCTTTCTTT

abundance: NA
d_gene: NA
j_gene: TRBJ2-5
v_gene: TRBV23-1
CDR3aa: CASSQSEGSSLNQETQYF
CDR3nt: TGCGCCAGCAGTCAATCGGAGGGATCCTCCCTCAACCAAGAGACCCAGTACTTC